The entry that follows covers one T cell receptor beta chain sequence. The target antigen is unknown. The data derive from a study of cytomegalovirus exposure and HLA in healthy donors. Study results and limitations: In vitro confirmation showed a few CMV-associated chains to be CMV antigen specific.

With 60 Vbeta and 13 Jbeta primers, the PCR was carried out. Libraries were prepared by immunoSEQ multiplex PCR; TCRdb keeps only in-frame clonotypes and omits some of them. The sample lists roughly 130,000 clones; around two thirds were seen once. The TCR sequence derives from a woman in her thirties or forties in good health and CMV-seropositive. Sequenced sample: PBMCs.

CDR3 nucleotide sequence: TGTGCCAGCAGTTACTCGGCTAGCGGGAGGAGCTCCAAGCAGTACTTC. Protein: CASSYSASGRSSKQYF. The rearrangement links TRBV6-5 to TRBJ2-7, with 11 positions matching TRBD2. Looked up from germline, CDR1 is MNHEY and CDR2 is SVGAGI. Germline trimming cut 0 bases from V and 8 bases from J; bases unmatched to any gene: 9. The CDR3 contains 16 residues.